This T cell receptor (beta chain) was sequenced in a study of blood T cell repertoires in COVID-19. Overall study: There were acute and convalescent COVID-19 samples, and they came from the United States, Italy and Spain. From T cells, B-cell-depleted T cells, or PBMCs came the material, which was cDNA or gDNA.

Methods used by the authors: Using reference gene primer amplification, nucleated cell counts were estimated. The assay was immunoSEQ multiplex PCR, and TCRdb's table has in-frame clones only and misses some. That table gives V, J and clone size, and the DNA gave D and trimming. This sample has approximately 170,000 clones, with around 90% found just once. Patients at the Seattle site were enrolled during active infection and followed longitudinally. Germline assignment: CDR1 SGHRS and CDR2 YFSETQ. Trimming shortened V by 2 bases and J by 0 bases, and 5 bases separated the two germline ends. This CDR3 comprises 14 residues.

Sequences were obtained from peripheral blood. The source is a woman of 80 years or more with COVID-19, enrolled during active disease. The chain recombines TRBV5-1 with TRBJ2-2; the D gene is possibly TRBD1 (5 bases). Written as DNA, the CDR3 is TGCGCCAGCAGCTTAGGGGCGAACACCGGGGAGCTGTTTTTT. It encodes CASSLGANTGELFF.